These T cell receptor beta chains were read from a single sample in a study of T cells after yellow fever vaccination. Via MiXCR, TCRdb re-called the 5' RACE reads, giving one row per CDR3 protein. The sample has hundreds of thousands of distinct CDR3 sequences; approximately 13% are singletons. The material was PBMCs, obtained on the day of the yellow fever booster vaccination. The source of these receptors is a man aged 25-45 years who received the YFV17D yellow fever vaccine. Both conserved end residues are part of each CDR3. D genes are given only for firm matches. The size entry is marked missing in some rows and otherwise reads once, few, many or a size class.

cdr3_aa	cdr3_nt	d_call	v_call	j_call	clone_size
CASSLIAGSSYNSPLHF	TGTGCCAGCAGTTTAATCGCAGGAAGCTCCTATAATTCACCCCTCCACTTT	-	TRBV12-3/TRBV12-4	TRBJ1-6	few
CASSLLPGLNTEAFF	TGTGCCAGCAGTTTATTGCCAGGCTTGAACACTGAAGCTTTCTTT	-	TRBV28	TRBJ1-1	-
CASSQEGWNEQFF	TGCGCCAGCAGCCAAGAGGGGTGGAATGAGCAGTTCTTC	-	TRBV4-3	TRBJ2-1	-
CSARSGSEFSYEQYF	TGCAGTGCTCGTAGCGGGAGTGAATTCTCGTACGAGCAGTACTTC	TRBD2	TRBV20-1	TRBJ2-7	-
CASSFRRGELEQYF	TGTGCCAGCAGTTTCCGGCGGGGAGAGTTAGAGCAGTACTTC	-	TRBV12-3/TRBV12-4	TRBJ2-7	-
CSARTTGGRKTQYF	TGCAGTGCTAGAACGACAGGGGGAAGAAAGACCCAGTACTTC	TRBD1	TRBV20-1	TRBJ2-5	few
CSARGPRDRGTYEQYF	TGCAGTGCTAGGGGACCCCGGGACAGGGGGACCTACGAGCAGTACTTC	TRBD1	TRBV20-1	TRBJ2-7	few
CSAITSGRTDTQYF	TGCAGTGCTATTACTAGCGGGAGAACAGATACGCAGTATTTT	TRBD2	TRBV20-1	TRBJ2-3	many
CASSGGAGSGEETQYF	TGTGCCAGCAGTGGAGGGGCGGGTAGCGGAGAAGAGACCCAGTACTTC	-	TRBV2	TRBJ2-5	many
CASRRTSGSGDGELFF	TGTGCCAGCAGGAGGACTAGCGGGAGTGGTGACGGGGAGCTGTTTTTT	TRBD2	TRBV6-1	TRBJ2-2	-
CAWTGGPDTGELFF	TGTGCCTGGACAGGAGGGCCTGACACCGGGGAGCTGTTTTTT	-	TRBV30	TRBJ2-2	many
CASSAGFGGRNQPQHF	TGTGCCAGCAGTGCAGGTTTTGGGGGACGCAATCAGCCCCAGCATTTT	-	TRBV28	TRBJ1-5	-
CASSFSRAEYQETQYF	TGTGCCAGCAGCTTTTCGAGGGCCGAGTACCAAGAGACCCAGTACTTC	-	TRBV5-4	TRBJ2-5	-
CAISDRTSGRSSTDTQYF	TGTGCCATCAGTGATAGGACTAGCGGGAGATCAAGCACAGATACGCAGTATTTT	TRBD2	TRBV10-3	TRBJ2-3	-
CSVGKGSSYEQYF	TGCAGCGTTGGTAAAGGGAGCTCCTACGAGCAGTACTTC	-	TRBV29-1	TRBJ2-7	-
CASSPFTPYEQYF	TGTGCCAGCAGTCCCTTTACTCCCTACGAGCAGTACTTC	-	TRBV6-2/TRBV6-3	TRBJ2-7	few
CASLSNHLYGYTF	TGTGCCAGCCTCTCAAACCATCTCTATGGCTACACCTTC	-	TRBV12-3/TRBV12-4	TRBJ1-2	-
CASSLGLADNEQFF	TGTGCCAGCAGCCTAGGACTAGCCGACAATGAGCAGTTCTTC	TRBD2	TRBV11-2	TRBJ2-1	many
CASSFAFSGSSKTQYF	TGTGCCAGCAGTTTCGCTTTTAGCGGGAGCTCGAAGACCCAGTACTTC	TRBD2	TRBV6-5	TRBJ2-5	-
CASSLVVGRGTEAFF	TGTGCCAGCAGTTTAGTGGTGGGGAGAGGCACTGAAGCTTTCTTT	-	TRBV12-3/TRBV12-4	TRBJ1-1	few
CASSVTSGSFNEQFF	TGTGCCAGCAGCGTTACTAGCGGGAGCTTCAATGAGCAGTTCTTC	TRBD2	TRBV7-9	TRBJ2-1	-
CASSLGHQPQHF	TGTGCCAGCAGCCTAGGGCATCAGCCCCAGCATTTT	-	TRBV7-9	TRBJ1-5	many
CSARRGIGVYEQYF	TGCAGTGCTAGACGCGGGATTGGCGTCTACGAGCAGTACTTC	-	TRBV20-1	TRBJ2-7	many
CASRMGEGLLYGYTF	TGTGCCAGCAGGATGGGGGAGGGGTTGCTCTATGGCTACACCTTC	-	TRBV5-5	TRBJ1-2	-
CASRLGAGYNEQFF	TGTGCCAGCAGGTTGGGAGCGGGGTACAATGAGCAGTTCTTC	TRBD2	TRBV6-2/TRBV6-3	TRBJ2-1	few
CASSPRLGSGANVLTF	TGTGCCAGCAGCCCGAGACTTGGCTCTGGGGCCAACGTCCTGACTTTC	-	TRBV7-2	TRBJ2-6	few
CASSPLDTDNEQFF	TGTGCCAGCAGCCCTTTGGATACAGACAATGAGCAGTTCTTC	-	TRBV3-1	TRBJ2-1	few
CASRTSGQRDTQYF	TGCGCCAGCAGAACTAGCGGCCAAAGAGATACGCAGTATTTT	TRBD2	TRBV5-1	TRBJ2-3	-
CASSGAGDSRGNTIYF	TGTGCCAGCAGCGGGGCGGGGGACAGCCGAGGAAACACCATATATTTT	TRBD1	TRBV5-5	TRBJ1-3	-
CASSGRNEQFF	TGCGCCAGCAGCGGGCGAAATGAGCAGTTCTTC	-	TRBV5-1	TRBJ2-1	medium-sized
CASSLGLNGELFF	TGTGCCAGCAGCTTAGGGCTGAACGGGGAGCTGTTTTTT	-	TRBV7-9	TRBJ2-2	many
CASSPTRLAGGDNEQFF	TGCGCCAGCAGTCCCACCAGACTAGCGGGAGGGGATAATGAGCAGTTCTTC	TRBD2	TRBV10-2	TRBJ2-1	many
CASSPGLVPSYEQYF	TGTGCCAGCAGTCCGGGACTAGTACCCTCCTACGAGCAGTACTTC	TRBD2	TRBV6-1	TRBJ2-7	few
CASSYSSGQGQPQHF	TGTGCCAGCAGTTACTCGTCGGGACAGGGCCAGCCCCAGCATTTT	TRBD1	TRBV6-5	TRBJ1-5	-
CASSSPLAGSPYEQYF	TGTGCCAGCAGCTCGCCCCTGGCGGGATCCCCCTACGAGCAGTACTTC	-	TRBV7-6	TRBJ2-7	few
CSATGLPAEQFF	TGCAGCGCCACGGGCCTTCCGGCGGAGCAGTTCTTC	-	TRBV29-1	TRBJ2-1	-
CSARATAGNEKLFF	TGCAGTGCTAGAGCCACAGCGGGGAATGAAAAACTGTTTTTT	-	TRBV20-1	TRBJ1-4	-
CASSPLGGRSQTSGSEQFF	TGTGCCAGCAGCCCATTGGGGGGCAGAAGCCAAACTAGCGGTTCGGAGCAGTTCTTC	TRBD2	TRBV11-1	TRBJ2-1	few
CASSYLNGLDSYNEQFF	TGTGCCAGCAGTTACCTGAATGGACTAGACTCCTACAATGAGCAGTTCTTC	TRBD2	TRBV6-5	TRBJ2-1	-
CASSYAGTAQETQYF	TGTGCCAGCAGTTACGCCGGGACAGCTCAAGAGACCCAGTACTTC	TRBD1	TRBV6-2/TRBV6-3	TRBJ2-5	many
CSANRQGLGQPQHF	TGCAGTGCAAACCGACAGGGTTTAGGTCAGCCCCAGCATTTT	TRBD1	TRBV20-1	TRBJ1-5	-
CASSAIDSQETQYF	TGCGCCAGCAGCGCCATCGACTCGCAAGAGACCCAGTACTTC	-	TRBV5-1	TRBJ2-5	few